The 11 T cell receptor beta chains below all came from one sample that was sequenced in a study of tumor-infiltrating lymphocytes in primary liver carcinoma. The researchers produced TCR beta cDNA from around 500 ng total RNA with a constant-region primer. It was through three nested multiplex PCR rounds of slightly modified ARM-PCR that TCR beta libraries arose. Investigators reported that the first two PCR rounds, at 10 cycles each, used TRBV1-TRBV30 forward primers with a C-beta reverse primer. MiXCR, applied by TCRdb to the multiplex PCR reads, yields one record per CDR3 protein. The sample shows just over 300,000 distinct CDR3 sequences, about three fifths of them seen only once. The study extracted blood RNA from unsorted whole blood and also extracted germline DNA. Sequencing was carried out using peripheral blood. These receptors all come from a woman between 25 and 40 years old with primary liver carcinoma and hepatitis B virus infection.

Concerning this clonotype: A much larger clone lies one base from this, so it may be a read error. The J gene is TRBJ2-2, the V gene TRBV13, with D hard to call. The CDR3 has 17 amino acids. The ends were cut back, 5 bases at V and 1 base at J, with 17 bases in the middle. Germline lookup yields CDR1 PRHDT and CDR2 FYEKMQ (reference sequence). The CDR3 here is CASSQESQPLNTGELFF. CDR3 sequence (DNA): TGTGCCAGCAGCCAGGAGAGCCAACCCCTGAACACCGGGGAGCTGTTTTTT.

V usage is TRBV28 and J usage is TRBJ2-7; 7 bases line up with TRBD2. This CDR3 region has 13 residues. Per the germline V gene, CDR1 is MDHEN and CDR2 is SYDVKM. J gave up 4 bases and V 9 bases, and 9 bases lay outside the gene matches. CDR3 amino acids: CASSKAGVYEQYF. CDR3 DNA: TGTGCCAGTAGCAAGGCGGGGGTGTACGAGCAGTACTTC.

Of note for this clonotype: A read error may be the cause here, since a much bigger clone is one base away. Since the CDR3 does not end with the conserved phenylalanine or tryptophan, this likely comes from a read error. The gene calls are TRBV10-2 and TRBJ2-3, with 8 bases matching TRBD2. V lost 6 bases to trimming and J lost 11 bases; unmatched junction nucleotides: 7. CDR3 size: 12 residues. Germline V gives CDR1 WSHSY, CDR2 SAAADI. CDR3 sequence: CASRIPGLEQYS. CDR3 nucleotide sequence: TGCGCCAGCAGAATTCCGGGACTAGAGCAGTATTCT.

The V gene is TRBV29-1, the J gene TRBJ2-5; D ambiguous. CDR3 size: 14 residues. Germline loops: CDR1 SQVTM, CDR2 ANQGSEA. With 7 bases removed from V and 3 bases from J, the gap between germline ends came to 18 bases. This CDR3 reads CSANSYGAKETQYF. The CDR3 DNA reads as TGCAGCGCCAATTCTTATGGAGCAAAAGAGACCCAGTACTTC.

A note on this clonotype: Since a much larger clone is just one base distant, this may be a read error. CDR3 sequence reads: CASSLRPGGSYERYF. Written as DNA, the CDR3 is TGTGCCAGCAGCTTGCGGCCAGGGGGAAGCTACGAGCGGTACTTC. The chain joins TRBV7-9 to TRBJ2-7; 7 bases are a match to TRBD1. CDR1 and CDR2 (germline): SEHNR, FQNEAQ (reference sequence). The CDR3 has 15 amino acids.

The table lists this clonotype with a count of one. A read error is possible here, since a much larger clone lies one base away. The genes are TRBV10-3 and TRBJ1-1; TRBD1 agrees at 7 bases. V lost 0 bases, J lost 1 base, and 11 bases stayed unmatched. Germline V lookup: CDR1 ENHRY, CDR2 SYGVKD. The CDR3 has 18 residues. CDR3: CAISESKAGTDGNTEAFF. CDR3 coding DNA: TGTGCCATCAGTGAGTCGAAAGCCGGGACAGACGGGAACACTGAAGCTTTCTTT.

This chain connects TRBV12-5 to TRBJ2-4; possibly TRBD1 for D (6 bases). Germline-derived CDR1 and CDR2 are LGHNT and FRNRAP. Between the trimmed V and J ends, which lost 5 bases and 7 bases, there was a span of 12 bases. This CDR3 region has 13 residues. As DNA, the CDR3 is TGTGCTAGTGGTCCTACAGGGTTGAACATTCAGTACTTC. As protein: CASGPTGLNIQYF.

This clonotype was seen at least ten times. The rearrangement joins TRBV29-1 to TRBJ2-5, with D hard to call. CDR1 is SQVTM and CDR2 is ANQGSEA in the germline V gene. The CDR3 spans 19 residues. With 1 base removed from V and 4 bases from J, the gap between germline ends came to 28 bases. The CDR3 region has the DNA TGCAGCGTTGAAGGGGATCCGCGTCCACCGGGCCCGAGTCTAGAGACCCAGTACTTC. Its protein product is CSVEGDPRPPGPSLETQYF.

The V call is TRBV29-1, the J call TRBJ2-3; no clear D. Germline loops: CDR1 SQVTM, CDR2 ANQGSEA. Trimming removed 4 bases at V and 2 bases at J, with 19 bases between. This CDR3 is 16 amino acids long. The CDR3 loop reads CSVVRTDGRVTDTQYF. CDR3 nucleotide sequence: TGCAGCGTTGTCAGAACGGACGGACGAGTCACAGATACGCAGTATTTT.

Comment on this clonotype: A much larger clone differs by one base, so this may be a read error. The V gene is TRBV6-1, the J gene TRBJ2-3, with a possible D match to TRBD2 (5 bases). The CDR3 spans 15 residues. V was clipped by 7 bases and J by 5 bases, with 19 bases between them. The V gene's germline CDR1 is MNHNS and CDR2 SASEGT. The CDR3, as DNA: TGTGCCAGCAAAACTCGCTCAGGACTCAGAGATACGCAGTATTTT. Translating gives CASKTRSGLRDTQYF.

This clonotype occurred many times. The chain employs TRBV6-2 or TRBV6-3 and TRBJ2-1, with 9 positions matching TRBD2. In germline, CDR1 is MNHEY, CDR2 SVGEGT. V was clipped by 3 bases and J by 2 bases; unmatched bases: 2. The CDR3 spans 15 residues. The CDR3 region has the DNA TGTGCCAGCAGTTATATAGCGGGAGCCTACAATGAGCAGTTCTTC. Its protein product is CASSYIAGAYNEQFF.